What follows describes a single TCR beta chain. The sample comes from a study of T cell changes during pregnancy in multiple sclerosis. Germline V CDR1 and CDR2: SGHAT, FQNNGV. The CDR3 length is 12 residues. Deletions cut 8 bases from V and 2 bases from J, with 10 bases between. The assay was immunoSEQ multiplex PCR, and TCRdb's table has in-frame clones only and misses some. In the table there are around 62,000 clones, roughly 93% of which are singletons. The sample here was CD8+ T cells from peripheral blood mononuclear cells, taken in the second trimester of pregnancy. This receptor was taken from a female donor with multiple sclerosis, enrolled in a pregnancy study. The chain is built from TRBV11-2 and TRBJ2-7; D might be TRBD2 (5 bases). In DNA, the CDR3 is TGTGCCAGCGAGGGCTGGGCCTACGAGCAGTACTTC. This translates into CASEGWAYEQYF.